The rows below give T cell receptor beta chains drawn from one sample of a study of blood T cell repertoires in COVID-19. Only in-frame clones appear in the TCRdb table, and some are missing; sequencing was by immunoSEQ multiplex PCR. The sample records about 140,000 clones, less than 90% being singletons. The specimen was PBMCs or T cells enriched from blood (not recorded which). Receptors were obtained from a man in his forties or fifties with acute COVID-19. The CDR3 runs from the conserved cysteine through the conserved F or W. A D gene is named only where the DNA matches it firmly. Not every row has a clone size; where given, it reads once, few, many or a size class.

>TRBD2|TRBJ2-7|once|TRBV7-2|14
CASTLGRGSYEQYF
TGTGCCAGCACCCTGGGGAGGGGCTCCTACGAGCAGTACTTC
>.|TRBJ2-3|.|TRBV3-1/TRBV3-2|13
CASSQEIADTQYF
TGTGCCAGCAGCCAAGAAATCGCAGATACGCAGTATTTT
>TRBD2|TRBJ2-1|once|TRBV27|14
CASSLLAGAYEQFF
TGTGCCAGCAGTCTCCTGGCGGGAGCATATGAGCAGTTCTTC
>TRBD1|TRBJ1-5|.|TRBV27|13
CASSFDRVQPQHF
TGTGCCAGCAGCTTCGACAGGGTTCAGCCCCAGCATTTT
>.|TRBJ2-1|.|TRBV6-4|15
CASSDRAGGYNEQFF
TGTGCCAGCAGTGATAGGGCAGGGGGGTACAATGAGCAGTTCTTC
>TRBD2|TRBJ2-1|.|TRBV27|15
CASSSPGLADNEQFF
TGTGCCAGCAGTTCCCCGGGACTAGCGGATAATGAGCAGTTCTTC
>TRBD1|TRBJ1-5|.|TRBV7-8|15
CASSFEQGPHQPQHF
TGTGCCAGCAGCTTTGAACAGGGGCCCCATCAGCCCCAGCATTTT
>TRBD2|TRBJ2-1|.|TRBV5-1|14
CASSLGTSGDEQFF
TGCGCCAGCAGCTTGGGGACTAGCGGTGATGAGCAGTTCTTC
>.|TRBJ1-2|.|TRBV6-1|15
CASSEGGLHLYGYTF
TGTGCCAGCAGTGAAGGGGGGCTCCATCTCTATGGCTACACCTTC
>TRBD1|TRBJ1-1|.|TRBV4-1|16
CASSQVPGTGIHEAFF
TGCGCCAGCAGCCAAGTTCCCGGGACAGGGATCCATGAAGCTTTCTTT
>TRBD1|TRBJ1-6|.|TRBV19|15
CASRIAGTGDSPLHF
TGTGCCAGTAGGATAGCCGGGACAGGGGATTCACCCCTCCACTTT
>TRBD2|TRBJ2-7|.|TRBV7-2|15
CASSWGLAGGYEQYF
TGTGCCAGCAGTTGGGGACTAGCGGGGGGCTACGAGCAGTACTTC
>.|TRBJ1-6|.|TRBV25-1|15
CASSESKSQGSPLHF
TGTGCCAGCAGTGAATCTAAGTCCCAGGGATCACCCCTCCACTTT
>.|TRBJ1-5|.|TRBV19|15
CASSMGQGSNQPQHF
TGTGCCAGTAGTATGGGCCAGGGCAGCAATCAGCCCCAGCATTTT
>TRBD1|TRBJ1-5|.|TRBV5-1|14
CASREDRDGQPQHF
TGCGCCAGCAGGGAAGACAGGGATGGACAGCCCCAGCATTTT
>.|TRBJ2-7|.|TRBV7-8|14
CASSLAAGRSEQYF
TGTGCCAGCAGCTTAGCGGCAGGGAGGTCCGAGCAGTACTTC
>.|TRBJ2-7|.|TRBV11-2|11
CASSLWHEQYF
TGTGCCAGCAGCTTATGGCACGAGCAGTACTTC
>TRBD2|TRBJ2-1|.|TRBV19|15
CASSGLAGGPGEQFF
TGTGCCAGTAGTGGACTAGCGGGAGGGCCGGGTGAGCAGTTCTTC
>TRBD2|TRBJ2-1|few|TRBV11-2|15
CASSYLAGGGNEQFF
TGTGCCAGCAGCTATCTAGCGGGAGGGGGCAATGAGCAGTTCTTC
>TRBD1|TRBJ1-5|once|TRBV24-1|14
CATGDRRHNQPQHF
TGTGCCACCGGGGACAGACGACACAATCAGCCCCAGCATTTT
>TRBD1|TRBJ1-6|few|TRBV11-3|13
CASSLTGGSPLHF
TGTGCCAGCAGCTTGACAGGGGGATCACCCCTCCACTTT
>.|TRBJ1-2|.|TRBV21-1|15
CASSKTHNGPLGYTF
TGTGCCAGCAGCAAAACGCATAATGGCCCTTTGGGCTACACCTTC
>.|TRBJ1-1|.|TRBV5-1|13
CASSLSGVAEAFF
TGCGCCAGCAGCTTGTCAGGGGTGGCTGAAGCTTTCTTT
>.|TRBJ2-7|.|TRBV30|11
CASQGTYEQYF
TGTGCCTCCCAGGGAACCTACGAGCAGTACTTC
>TRBD1|TRBJ1-2|.|TRBV11-2|16
CASSSFGTGINYGYTF
TGTGCCAGCAGCTCTTTCGGGACAGGGATAAACTATGGCTACACCTTC
>TRBD1|TRBJ2-7|.|TRBV3-1/TRBV3-2|13
CASSHLDRNEQYF
TGTGCCAGCAGCCACCTGGACAGGAACGAGCAGTACTTC
>.|TRBJ1-4|.|TRBV23-1|16
CASSQPSQDINEKLFF
TGCGCCAGCAGTCAACCCTCGCAGGACATTAATGAAAAACTGTTTTTT
>TRBD2|TRBJ2-1|.|TRBV7-8|16
CASSFPGSSGGNEQFF
TGTGCCAGCAGCTTCCCCGGGTCTAGCGGGGGGAATGAGCAGTTCTTC
>.|TRBJ2-1|.|TRBV19|16
CASSIGGQNPYNEQFF
TGTGCCAGTAGTATTGGAGGGCAGAACCCCTACAATGAGCAGTTCTTC
>TRBD2|TRBJ2-3|.|TRBV27|16
CASSSRTSESTDTQYF
TGTGCCAGCAGTTCCCGGACTAGCGAGAGCACAGATACGCAGTATTTT
>.|TRBJ2-3|.|TRBV2|13
CASNLGATDTQYF
TGTGCCAGCAATCTAGGGGCCACAGATACGCAGTATTTT
>.|TRBJ1-6|.|TRBV15|17
CATSRDVRTDQNSPLHF
TGTGCCACCAGCAGAGATGTTAGGACAGATCAGAATTCACCCCTCCACTTT
>.|TRBJ2-3|.|TRBV4-3|17
CASSQTLDRSPTDTQYF
TGCGCCAGCAGCCAAACACTAGACAGGTCGCCGACAGATACGCAGTATTTT
>.|TRBJ1-4|.|TRBV7-9|14
CASSSDRGFEKLFF
TGTGCCAGCAGCTCGGACAGAGGGTTTGAAAAACTGTTTTTT
>.|TRBJ1-5|.|TRBV7-6|14
CASSEGVWNQPQHF
TGTGCCAGCAGCGAGGGGGTTTGGAATCAGCCCCAGCATTTT
>TRBD1|TRBJ1-2|.|TRBV6-5|15
CASSLGQGLAYGYTF
TGTGCCAGCAGTTTAGGACAGGGCCTGGCCTATGGCTACACCTTC
>.|TRBJ2-3|.|TRBV5-1|16
CASSLGLRLSTDTQYF
TGCGCCAGCAGCCTCGGACTCCGACTAAGCACAGATACGCAGTATTTT
>TRBD1|TRBJ1-2|few|TRBV6-5|13
CASSRSRGDGYTF
TGTGCCAGCAGCCGCTCCAGGGGGGATGGCTACACCTTC
>.|TRBJ1-4|.|TRBV28|13
CASSVRDREKLFF
TGTGCCAGCAGTGTCAGGGATCGTGAAAAACTGTTTTTT
>TRBD2|TRBJ2-7|.|TRBV19|15
CASSIVAGGNYEQYF
TGTGCCAGTAGTATCGTGGCGGGAGGGAACTACGAGCAGTACTTC
>.|TRBJ1-1|.|TRBV5-1|14
CASSLDSGRTEAFF
TGCGCCAGCAGCTTGGACAGTGGGAGAACTGAAGCTTTCTTT
>.|TRBJ2-7|few|TRBV6-1|15
CASSERSLLSNEQYF
TGTGCCAGCAGTGAAAGGAGCCTCCTGTCCAACGAGCAGTACTTC
>TRBD1|TRBJ1-1|few|TRBV14|13
CASRQGLNTEAFF
TGTGCCAGCAGACAGGGGCTGAACACTGAAGCTTTCTTT
>TRBD1|TRBJ1-2|.|TRBV28|14
CASRTGTGTWGYTF
TGTGCCAGCAGAACCGGGACAGGGACATGGGGCTACACCTTC
>TRBD1|TRBJ2-2|.|TRBV11-2|17
CASSSEPGGTNTGELFF
TGTGCCAGCAGCTCAGAACCAGGGGGCACGAACACCGGGGAGCTGTTTTTT
>TRBD1|TRBJ1-5|many|TRBV19|14
CASAGTGGSQPQHF
TGTGCCAGCGCAGGGACAGGGGGTAGTCAGCCCCAGCATTTT
>.|TRBJ2-3|.|TRBV7-2|14
CASRPNRETDTQYF
TGTGCCAGCAGGCCGAACAGAGAAACAGATACGCAGTATTTT
>.|TRBJ2-5|.|TRBV4-3|15
CASSQNPEGGETQYF
TGCGCCAGCAGCCAAAACCCTGAAGGGGGAGAGACCCAGTACTTC
>.|TRBJ2-2|.|TRBV6-6|16
CASSYSAGGYTGELFF
TGTGCCAGCAGTTACTCGGCAGGGGGGTATACCGGGGAGCTGTTTTTT
>.|TRBJ2-3|.|TRBV7-2|16
CASSLEGIASTDTQYF
TGTGCCAGCAGCTTAGAGGGGATTGCTAGCACAGATACGCAGTATTTT
>TRBD1|TRBJ2-7|.|TRBV5-4|15
CASSFGQADSYEQYF
TGTGCCAGCAGCTTTGGACAGGCGGATTCCTACGAGCAGTACTTC
>.|TRBJ2-1|.|TRBV7-2|16
CASSLVAQGTNNEQFF
TGTGCCAGCAGCTTAGTCGCGCAGGGAACTAACAATGAGCAGTTCTTC
>TRBD2|TRBJ2-7|once|TRBV4-3|16
CASSQSRAGDLYEQYF
TGCGCCAGCAGCCAAAGCCGAGCGGGAGATCTCTACGAGCAGTACTTC
>TRBD2|TRBJ2-3|.|TRBV19|13
CATSGGGGDTQYF
TGTGCCACCTCCGGCGGGGGTGGAGATACGCAGTATTTT
>TRBD2|TRBJ2-2|.|TRBV24-1|16
CATSDPSGSNTGELFF
TGTGCCACCAGTGACCCTAGCGGGTCGAACACCGGGGAGCTGTTTTTT